These T cell receptor beta chains were read from a single sample in a study of T-cell reconstitution after alpha-beta-depleted transplantation in children. TCRdb analysed the PCR reads with MiXCR anew, one entry per CDR3 protein. The sample records some 550,000 distinct CDR3 sequences, approximately 20% being singletons. This specimen was PBMCs from the stem cell graft donor, taken from the stem cell graft. The source is a human donor who donated a stem cell graft to a child with acute lymphoblastic leukemia. The CDR3 runs from the conserved cysteine through the conserved F or W. The order of the fields is J gene, D gene, clone size, V gene, CDR3 protein, CDR3 DNA. D genes are given only for firm matches. Clone size, where shown, is once, few, many, or a class for clones that have expanded.

TRBJ2-1,NA,NA,TRBV18,CASSPLPFGAGEQFF,TGTGCCAGCTCACCACTTCCATTTGGGGCAGGTGAGCAGTTCTTC
TRBJ2-1,TRBD1,NA,TRBV5-1,CASSFRTGGNEQFF,TGCGCCAGCAGCTTTAGGACAGGGGGGAATGAGCAGTTCTTC
TRBJ1-6,NA,few,TRBV20-1,CSASGNFVNGALHF,TGCAGTGCTAGCGGCAACTTTGTGAACGGCGCCCTCCACTTT
TRBJ2-3,NA,few,TRBV27,CASSLILTDTQYF,TGTGCCAGCAGTTTAATTCTCACAGATACGCAGTATTTT
TRBJ1-1,NA,few,TRBV7-9,CASTSLLPTEAFF,TGTGCCAGCACCAGCCTCTTGCCCACTGAAGCTTTCTTT
TRBJ2-7,NA,few,TRBV6-5,CASSYSTAISYEQYF,TGTGCCAGCAGTTACTCGACCGCGATCTCCTACGAGCAGTACTTC
TRBJ2-1,TRBD2,few,TRBV5-1,CASRYTSGSYNEQFF,TGCGCCAGCAGGTATACTAGCGGGAGTTACAATGAGCAGTTCTTC
TRBJ1-2,TRBD1,NA,TRBV20-1,CSAVPGQGANGYTF,TGCAGTGCTGTACCGGGACAGGGGGCGAATGGCTACACCTTC
TRBJ2-7,TRBD1,NA,TRBV11-2,CASSSLNRDRGNPSSYEQYF,TGTGCCAGCAGCTCCTTAAACCGGGACAGGGGGAACCCTAGCTCCTACGAGCAGTACTTC
TRBJ2-7,TRBD2,NA,TRBV29-1,CSVVAGGIYEQYF,TGCAGCGTTGTGGCGGGAGGCATCTACGAGCAGTACTTC
TRBJ2-1,NA,NA,TRBV5-1,CASSPSMQVSYNEQFF,TGCGCCAGCAGCCCGAGTATGCAAGTCTCCTACAATGAGCAGTTCTTC
TRBJ2-3,TRBD2,NA,TRBV7-9,CASSHSGRTDTQYF,TGTGCCAGCAGCCATAGCGGGAGAACGGATACGCAGTATTTT
TRBJ2-7,NA,few,TRBV20-1,CSARGITYEQYF,TGCAGTGCTAGAGGGATCACCTACGAGCAGTACTTC
TRBJ2-5,TRBD2,many,TRBV6-4,CASSRLAGQQETQYF,TGTGCCAGCTCCAGACTAGCGGGCCAGCAAGAGACCCAGTACTTC
TRBJ1-5,TRBD1,once,TRBV6-2/TRBV6-3,CASRPTGEGRAQHF,TGTGCCAGCAGACCAACAGGGGAGGGCAGGGCCCAGCATTTT
TRBJ2-2,NA,few,TRBV28,CASSFRVPGELFF,TGTGCCAGCAGTTTCCGGGTGCCCGGGGAGCTGTTTTTT
TRBJ2-4,TRBD1,few,TRBV7-3,CASSRGQQNIQYF,TGTGCCAGCAGCCGGGGACAGCAAAACATTCAGTACTTC
TRBJ1-6,TRBD1,few,TRBV25-1,CASREENRDRINSPLHF,TGTGCCAGCAGGGAAGAAAACCGGGACAGGATTAATTCACCCCTCCACTTT
TRBJ2-1,TRBD2,NA,TRBV3-1,CASSQGLGFVNEQFF,TGTGCCAGCAGCCAGGGACTAGGATTCGTCAATGAGCAGTTCTTC
TRBJ1-1,NA,few,TRBV5-1,CASSLDGGHMNTEAFF,TGCGCCAGCAGCTTGGACGGGGGGCATATGAACACTGAAGCTTTCTTT
TRBJ2-4,TRBD2,few,TRBV12-3/TRBV12-4,CASSFGGGLAKNIQYF,TGTGCCAGCAGTTTTGGGGGAGGGCTAGCCAAAAACATTCAGTACTTC
TRBJ2-1,TRBD1,few,TRBV20-1,CSARPRTGPLYNEQFF,TGCAGTGCTAGACCGAGGACAGGGCCCCTGTACAATGAGCAGTTCTTC
TRBJ1-2,NA,few,TRBV5-5,CASSGMTVFPGYTF,TGTGCCAGCAGCGGAATGACAGTTTTTCCTGGCTACACCTTC
TRBJ2-2,TRBD2,NA,TRBV6-1,CASTMSGINPGELFF,TGTGCCAGCACCATGAGCGGGATTAACCCCGGGGAGCTGTTTTTT
TRBJ1-2,NA,few,TRBV11-2,CASSLGYSTNYGYTF,TGTGCCAGCAGCTTAGGTTACAGCACTAACTATGGCTACACCTTC
TRBJ2-7,TRBD2,few,TRBV3-1,CASSQDLPGGRPYEQYF,TGTGCCAGCAGCCAAGATCTCCCCGGCGGGAGGCCCTACGAGCAGTACTTC
TRBJ2-1,NA,few,TRBV11-2,CASSSLRNNEQFF,TGTGCCAGCAGCTCCCTCAGGAACAATGAGCAGTTCTTC
TRBJ2-7,NA,few,TRBV30,CAWSVLGFSYEQYF,TGTGCCTGGAGTGTACTAGGGTTCTCCTACGAGCAGTACTTC
TRBJ2-3,NA,NA,TRBV20-1,CSATSQGEIGRYTQYF,TGCAGTGCTACAAGTCAGGGCGAGATAGGGCGGTATACGCAGTATTTT
TRBJ2-7,TRBD1,NA,TRBV5-1,CASSLVGQGPYEQYF,TGCGCCAGCAGCTTGGTTGGACAGGGACCCTACGAGCAGTACTTC
TRBJ2-7,NA,few,TRBV6-1,CASSDDGLSSYEQYF,TGTGCCAGCAGTGACGACGGGCTGAGCTCCTACGAGCAGTACTTC
TRBJ2-1,NA,NA,TRBV3-1,CASSQPGFYNEQFF,TGTGCCAGCAGCCAACCGGGATTCTACAATGAGCAGTTCTTC
TRBJ1-4,NA,NA,TRBV6-6,CASSYMGSGSPDF,TGTGCCAGCAGTTACATGGGGTCGGGGAGCCCGGATTTT
TRBJ2-7,TRBD2,NA,TRBV20-1,CSARTRNTYEQYF,TGCAGTGCCCGGACTAGGAATACTTACGAGCAGTACTTC
TRBJ2-5,NA,NA,TRBV6-2/TRBV6-3,CASSFTAQGLMEETQYF,TGTGCCAGCAGCTTTACCGCCCAGGGATTAATGGAAGAGACCCAGTACTTC
TRBJ2-2,NA,few,TRBV12-3/TRBV12-4,CASSLAQVSENTGELFF,TGTGCCAGCAGTTTAGCGCAGGTTAGCGAGAACACCGGGGAGCTGTTTTTT
TRBJ2-4,NA,NA,TRBV19,CASSIDLLNIQYF,TGTGCCAGTAGTATAGATCTACTAAACATTCAGTACTTC
TRBJ1-3,NA,few,TRBV5-1,CASSWRAGSSGNTIYF,TGCGCCAGCAGCTGGAGGGCAGGGAGCTCTGGAAACACCATATATTTT
TRBJ2-7,TRBD2,NA,TRBV29-1,CSVVSGRALYEQYF,TGCAGCGTTGTGAGCGGGAGGGCCCTATACGAGCAGTACTTC
TRBJ2-7,TRBD1,NA,TRBV20-1,CSANPGQGFEQYF,TGCAGTGCCAATCCGGGACAGGGTTTCGAGCAGTACTTC
TRBJ2-7,NA,NA,TRBV7-8,CASGRSRDSYEQYF,TGTGCCAGCGGCCGGTCTAGAGACTCCTACGAGCAGTACTTC
TRBJ2-1,TRBD1,NA,TRBV24-1,CATSDDRGVHYNEQFF,TGTGCCACCAGTGATGACAGGGGGGTCCACTACAATGAGCAGTTCTTC
TRBJ2-5,TRBD1,NA,TRBV7-9,CASSIQGRVETQYF,TGTGCCAGCAGCATACAGGGGCGGGTAGAGACCCAGTACTTC
TRBJ2-1,TRBD1,NA,TRBV5-1,CASSFPTITGGVGNEQFF,TGCGCCAGCAGCTTCCCGACCATTACAGGGGGAGTAGGCAATGAGCAGTTCTTC
TRBJ2-1,TRBD2,few,TRBV5-1,CASEREASYNEQFF,TGCGCCAGCGAGCGGGAGGCCTCCTACAATGAGCAGTTCTTC
TRBJ2-2,NA,NA,TRBV5-1,CASSRTGAGELFF,TGCGCCAGCAGCCGGACCGGGGCCGGGGAGCTGTTTTTT
TRBJ2-3,NA,NA,TRBV19,CASSPGDGPSSTDTQYF,TGTGCCAGTAGTCCCGGGGACGGACCCTCTAGCACAGATACGCAGTATTTT
TRBJ2-1,TRBD2,NA,TRBV4-1,CASSTTGTRVRDEQFF,TGCGCCAGCAGCACAACCGGGACTAGGGTAAGGGATGAGCAGTTCTTC
TRBJ2-7,NA,few,TRBV9,CASSAGDEQYF,TGTGCCAGCAGCGCGGGGGACGAGCAGTACTTC
TRBJ2-7,TRBD2,NA,TRBV15,CATSRASGPYEQYF,TGTGCCACCAGCAGAGCTAGCGGACCCTACGAGCAGTACTTC
TRBJ2-1,NA,NA,TRBV6-1,CASSAGIWGYNEQFF,TGTGCCAGCAGTGCAGGGATTTGGGGTTACAATGAGCAGTTCTTC
TRBJ2-4,TRBD2,NA,TRBV12-3/TRBV12-4,CASYGLANIQYF,TGTGCCAGCTATGGACTAGCAAACATTCAGTACTTC
TRBJ2-7,NA,NA,TRBV2,CASSEARLRYEQYF,TGTGCCAGCAGTGAGGCCAGGCTGAGATACGAGCAGTACTTC